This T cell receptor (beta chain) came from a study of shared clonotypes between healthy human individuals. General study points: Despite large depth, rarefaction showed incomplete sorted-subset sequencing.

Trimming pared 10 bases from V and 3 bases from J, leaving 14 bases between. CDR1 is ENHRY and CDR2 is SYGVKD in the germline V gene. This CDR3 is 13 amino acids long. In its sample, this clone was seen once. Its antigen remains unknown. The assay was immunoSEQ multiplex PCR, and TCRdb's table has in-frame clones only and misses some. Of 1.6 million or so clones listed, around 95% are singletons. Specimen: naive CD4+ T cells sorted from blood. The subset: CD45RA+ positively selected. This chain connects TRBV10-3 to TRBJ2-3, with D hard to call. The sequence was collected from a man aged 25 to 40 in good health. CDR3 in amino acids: CATTPSDTDTQYF. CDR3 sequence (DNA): TGTGCCACGACGCCGTCGGATACAGATACGCAGTATTTT.